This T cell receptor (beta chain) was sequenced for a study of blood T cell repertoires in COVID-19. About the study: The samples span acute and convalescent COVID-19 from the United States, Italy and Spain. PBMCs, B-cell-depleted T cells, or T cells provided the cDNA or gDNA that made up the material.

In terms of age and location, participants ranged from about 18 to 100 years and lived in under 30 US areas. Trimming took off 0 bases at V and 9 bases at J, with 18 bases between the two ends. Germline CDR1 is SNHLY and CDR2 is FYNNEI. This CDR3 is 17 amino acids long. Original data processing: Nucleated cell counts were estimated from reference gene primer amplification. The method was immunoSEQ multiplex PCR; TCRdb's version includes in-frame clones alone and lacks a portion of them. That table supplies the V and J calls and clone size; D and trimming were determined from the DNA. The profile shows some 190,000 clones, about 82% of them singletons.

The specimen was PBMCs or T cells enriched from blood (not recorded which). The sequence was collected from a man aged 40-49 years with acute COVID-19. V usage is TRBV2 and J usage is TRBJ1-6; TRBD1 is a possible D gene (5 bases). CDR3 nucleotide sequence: TGTGCCAGCAGTGAAGCCGTACTTTCGCCGGGGGGTTCACCCCTCCACTTT. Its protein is CASSEAVLSPGGSPLHF.